A selection of T cell receptor beta chains follows, all from one sample in a study of blood T cell repertoires in COVID-19. Sequencing was performed with immunoSEQ multiplex PCR; in TCRdb, only in-frame clones are kept and a portion is missing. Among hundreds of thousands of clones listed, less than 90% were seen once. Input material: PBMCs or T cells enriched from blood (not recorded which). These TCRs come from a woman aged 50 to 65 who had recovered from COVID-19. Each CDR3 is given with its conserved first and last residue. The order of the fields is D gene, V gene, CDR3 length, J gene, clone size, CDR3 protein, CDR3 DNA. A D gene is named only where the DNA matches it firmly. Clone size appears in some rows only: once, few, many, or a class for an expanded clone.

.	TRBV28	11	TRBJ1-1	.	CATSGSSEAFF	TGTGCCACCAGTGGTAGTTCTGAAGCTTTCTTT
TRBD1	TRBV24-1	14	TRBJ1-1	.	CATSDVGGGSEAFF	TGTGCCACCAGTGATGTCGGAGGGGGCAGTGAAGCTTTCTTT
TRBD1	TRBV7-9	16	TRBJ2-5	.	CASSAARGQGEGTQYF	TGTGCCAGCAGCGCCGCCAGGGGACAGGGGGAAGGGACCCAGTACTTC
.	TRBV13	15	TRBJ2-3	.	CASSFRQKSTDTQYF	TGTGCCAGCAGCTTTAGACAGAAGAGCACAGATACGCAGTATTTT
.	TRBV27	17	TRBJ2-2	.	CASSSTGRRGRTGELFF	TGTGCCAGCAGTTCGACGGGACGGAGGGGGCGAACCGGGGAGCTGTTTTTT
TRBD1	TRBV19	14	TRBJ2-4	.	CATANRGAKNIQYF	TGTGCCACAGCAAACAGGGGAGCCAAAAACATTCAGTACTTC
TRBD1	TRBV7-9	13	TRBJ1-1	.	CASGPTGLTEAFF	TGTGCCAGCGGGCCGACAGGGTTGACTGAAGCTTTCTTT
.	TRBV3-1/TRBV3-2	13	TRBJ2-7	.	CASSQRGAHEQYF	TGTGCCAGCAGCCAACGGGGGGCCCACGAGCAGTACTTC
.	TRBV5-1	14	TRBJ2-7	.	CASSLVQGPYEQYF	TGCGCCAGCAGCTTGGTACAGGGTCCCTACGAGCAGTACTTC
.	TRBV11-2	17	TRBJ2-3	once	CASSLVIRGSSTDTQYF	TGTGCCAGCAGCTTAGTTATTCGCGGGTCGAGCACAGATACGCAGTATTTT
TRBD1	TRBV28	17	TRBJ1-6	.	CASTKGGGSSYNSPLHF	TGTGCCAGCACCAAAGGGGGCGGAAGCTCCTATAATTCACCCCTCCACTTT
.	TRBV7-2	14	TRBJ2-5	.	CASSLVNGQETQYF	TGTGCCAGCAGCCTAGTGAACGGGCAAGAGACCCAGTACTTC
.	TRBV4-1	15	TRBJ2-7	.	CASSPEEISTYEQYF	TGCGCCAGCAGTCCAGAGGAGATATCCACCTACGAGCAGTACTTC
TRBD1	TRBV29-1	14	TRBJ2-3	.	CSVETGTGTDTQYF	TGCAGCGTTGAAACCGGGACAGGCACAGATACGCAGTATTTT
TRBD1	TRBV5-1	14	TRBJ1-1	.	CASRAVQGYTEAFF	TGCGCCAGCAGGGCTGTACAGGGGTACACTGAAGCTTTCTTT
TRBD1	TRBV6-2/TRBV6-3	12	TRBJ1-1	.	CASSTYRGEAFF	TGTGCCAGCAGCACATACAGGGGTGAAGCTTTCTTT
.	TRBV28	15	TRBJ1-5	.	CASSFGSRIWMPQHF	TGTGCCAGCAGTTTTGGTAGCCGGATATGGATGCCCCAGCATTTT
TRBD2	TRBV3-1/TRBV3-2	15	TRBJ2-7	.	CATYRGGLGEFEQYF	TGTGCCACTTACCGAGGGGGACTAGGAGAATTCGAGCAGTACTTC
.	TRBV19	15	TRBJ1-1	.	CASSIPGGPNTEAFF	TGTGCCAGTAGTATCCCGGGGGGGCCGAACACTGAAGCTTTCTTT
TRBD2	TRBV4-2	18	TRBJ2-1	.	CASSQDGSGLAAYNEQFF	TGTGCCAGCAGCCAAGACGGATCGGGACTAGCGGCCTACAATGAGCAGTTCTTC
TRBD1	TRBV7-9	18	TRBJ1-3	.	CASSLIGTGVFSGNTIYF	TGTGCCAGCAGCTTAATCGGGACAGGGGTTTTCTCTGGAAACACCATATATTTT
.	TRBV5-1	15	TRBJ1-1	.	CASSLTGRANTEAFF	TGCGCCAGCAGCTTGACTGGCAGGGCGAACACTGAAGCTTTCTTT
TRBD1	TRBV2	13	TRBJ1-6	.	CASRDRLNSPLHF	TGTGCCAGCCGGGACAGGTTAAATTCACCCCTCCACTTT
.	TRBV5-6	14	TRBJ1-2	.	CASSPGSGDYGYTF	TGTGCCAGCAGCCCGGGGAGTGGGGACTATGGCTACACCTTC
.	TRBV27	15	TRBJ2-1	.	CASSSLSSSYNEQFF	TGTGCCAGCAGCTCCCTCTCGAGCTCCTACAATGAGCAGTTCTTC
.	TRBV30	14	TRBJ1-1	once	CAWSGTTRDPEAFF	TGTGCCTGGAGTGGAACCACCCGGGATCCTGAAGCTTTCTTT
.	TRBV28	14	TRBJ1-5	.	CASSGWGGGQPQHF	TGTGCCAGCAGTGGGTGGGGAGGGGGTCAGCCCCAGCATTTT
TRBD1	TRBV28	14	TRBJ1-1	.	CASSLLTGLTEAFF	TGTGCCAGCAGTTTACTGACAGGGCTCACTGAAGCTTTCTTT